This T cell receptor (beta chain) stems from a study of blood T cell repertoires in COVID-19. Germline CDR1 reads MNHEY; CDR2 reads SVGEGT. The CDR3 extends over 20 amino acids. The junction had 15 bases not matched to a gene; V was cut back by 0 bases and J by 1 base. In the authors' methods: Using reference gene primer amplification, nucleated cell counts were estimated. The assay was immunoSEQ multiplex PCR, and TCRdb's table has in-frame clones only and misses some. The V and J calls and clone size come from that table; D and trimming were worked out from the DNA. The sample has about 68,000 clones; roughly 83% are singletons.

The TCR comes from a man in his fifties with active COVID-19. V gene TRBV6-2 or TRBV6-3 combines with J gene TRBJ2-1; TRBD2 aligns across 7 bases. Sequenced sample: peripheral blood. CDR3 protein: CASSYSRSGGVSKSYNEQFF. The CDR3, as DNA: TGTGCCAGCAGTTACTCAAGGTCGGGAGGCGTCAGTAAATCCTACAATGAGCAGTTCTTC.